Shown below are 10 T cell receptor beta chains from a single sample sequenced in a study of cytomegalovirus exposure and HLA in healthy donors. With 60 Vbeta and 13 Jbeta primers, the PCR was carried out. TCRdb keeps only in-frame clones here, not all; method: immunoSEQ multiplex PCR. The sample lists some 110,000 clones, around 61% occurring once. Sequencing used PBMCs. These TCRs come from a woman aged 25 to 39 in good health and CMV-seronegative.

This clone has more than one count but fewer than ten. This rearrangement joins TRBV6-6 to TRBJ1-4, with unresolved D. The V end lost 6 bases, the J end lost 5 bases, and 13 bases lay between the germline ends. Looked up from germline, CDR1 is MNHNY and CDR2 is SVGAGI (reference sequence). This CDR3 has 14 residues. CDR3 in DNA: TGTGCCAGCAGCCGAAGTCCAGTAAATGAAAAACTGTTTTTT. Its protein is CASSRSPVNEKLFF.

The V gene is TRBV15, the J gene TRBJ1-2; D may be TRBD1 (6 bases). In germline, CDR1 is LNHNV, CDR2 YYDKDF (reference sequence). With 0 bases removed from V and 0 bases from J, the gap between germline ends came to 14 bases. This CDR3 contains 17 residues. CDR3 protein: CATSRESAGQTNYGYTF. CDR3 DNA sequence: TGTGCCACCAGCAGAGAGTCCGCCGGACAGACTAACTATGGCTACACCTTC.

The genes are TRBV6-5 and TRBJ1-3; no clear D. Looked up from germline, CDR1 is MNHEY and CDR2 is SVGAGI. V gave up 0 bases and J gave up 2 bases, with 5 bases separating them. The CDR3 runs 14 residues. CDR3 sequence: CASSYSDTGNTIYF. For the CDR3, the DNA is TGTGCCAGCAGTTACTCCGACACTGGAAACACCATATATTTT.

The chain has TRBV2 and TRBJ2-1; TRBD2 is a possible D gene (6 bases). Germline V gene lookup returns CDR1 SNHLY and CDR2 FYNNEI. The CDR3 length is 12 residues. The V end lost 6 bases, the J end lost 9 bases, and 12 bases lay between the germline ends. CDR3 residues: CASSPGGSEQFF. The DNA of the CDR3 is TGTGCCAGCAGCCCAGGAGGGAGTGAGCAGTTCTTC. The full variable domain, its missing parts supplied by reference TRBV2 and TRBJ2-1, is EPEVTQTPSHQVTQMGQEVILRCVPISNHLYFYWYRQILGQKVEFLVSFYNNEISEKSEIFDDQFSVERPDGSNFTLKIRSTKLEDSAMYFCASSPGGSEQFFGPGTRLTVL.

This clone turned up a few times. For the CDR3, the DNA is TGTGCCAGCAGGACAGGGGCCACTGAAGCTTTCTTT. Its protein product is CASRTGATEAFF. The chain carries TRBV5-6 and TRBJ1-1; 8 bases align to TRBD1. The J segment lost 4 bases and the V segment lost 5 bases, leaving 1 base of the junction unmatched. Germline CDR1 SGHDT, CDR2 YYEEEE. The CDR3 is made up of 12 amino acids.

This chain connects TRBV4-1 to TRBJ2-5; D is possibly TRBD1 (6 bases). The end of the DNA is better explained by TRBJ2-7, so the J call may be wrong. CDR3 length equals 14 residues. The germline CDR1 and CDR2 sequences are MGHRA and YSYEKL. As DNA, the CDR3 is TGCGCCAGCAGCCAAGATCAGGGGCGGTACGAGCAGTACTTC. Its translation is CASSQDQGRYEQYF.

The chain employs TRBV6-5 and TRBJ2-7, with D possibly TRBD2 on 6 matching bases. This CDR3 contains 16 residues. V was shortened by 2 bases and J by 3 bases, with 17 bases between the two germline ends. The germline gives CDR1 MNHEY, CDR2 SVGAGI. CDR3 loop: CASSYNGTSSRYEQYF. The CDR3 DNA is TGTGCCAGCAGTTACAATGGCACTAGCAGTCGCTACGAGCAGTACTTC.

This clone was detected only a few times. This chain uses TRBV19 with TRBJ2-2; 7 positions match TRBD2. The V gene's germline CDR1 is LNHDA and CDR2 SQIVND (reference sequence). After removal of 6 bases from V and 0 bases from J, the junction contained 1 base not matched to a gene. The CDR3 runs to 14 residues. CDR3 protein: CASRAGANTGELFF. CDR3 in DNA: TGTGCCAGTAGGGCGGGAGCGAACACCGGGGAGCTGTTTTTT.

The J gene is TRBJ2-7, the V gene TRBV4-1, with 8 bases fitting TRBD2. The CDR3 has 17 residues. Germline CDR1 MGHRA, CDR2 YSYEKL. The V segment lost 1 base and the J segment 7 bases; nucleotides outside the gene matches: 15. The CDR3 coding sequence is TGCGCCAGCAGCCAAGCCCAAACCCCCGGGACTAGGGGTGAGCAGTACTTC. Its translation: CASSQAQTPGTRGEQYF.

Ten or more counts support this clone. This chain links TRBV19 with TRBJ1-1; TRBD1 matches 7 bases. Germline V CDR1 and CDR2: LNHDA, SQIVND (reference sequence). V lost 3 bases, J lost 10 bases, and 11 bases stayed unmatched. The CDR3 length is 14 residues. The CDR3 reads CASSISARQGGAFF. CDR3 DNA sequence: TGTGCCAGTAGTATTTCGGCACGACAGGGTGGAGCTTTCTTT.